Listed here are 4 T cell receptor beta chains from one sample, sequenced in a study of T cell responses to AZD1222 COVID-19 vaccine (dated by TCRdb to the early 2020s). Library preparation was by the immunoSEQ multiplex PCR assay. In TCRdb, the immuneACCESS table is reduced to in-frame sequences with V and J assigned. These tables do not hold every clone; where another copy was compared, an unresolved V gene accounts for under half, and the others remain unexplained. Here the sample has 44,000 or so clones; approximately 86% occur a single time. Over 40% of the sample is taken by the ten largest. The time point label here, explained by the study, means: baseline before first vaccination. The input for sequencing was peripheral blood, taken on day 0 of AZD1222 vaccination. The receptors shown here come from an adult in good health.

This chain joins TRBV4-1 and TRBJ2-5, with unresolved D. Trimming removed 1 base at V and 2 bases at J, with 11 bases between. Germline-derived CDR1 and CDR2 are MGHRA and YSYEKL. The CDR3 is 15 amino acids. The CDR3 reads CASSQGDSYQETQYF. CDR3 DNA sequence: TGCGCCAGCAGCCAAGGAGACTCCTATCAAGAGACCCAGTACTTC.

This chain connects TRBV5-4 to TRBJ2-7, with 10 bases lining up with TRBD1. Germline-derived CDR1 and CDR2 are SGHNT and YYREEE (reference sequence). This CDR3 spans 14 amino acids. The V gene end was trimmed by 4 bases and the J gene end by 2 bases; junction bases not matched to a gene: 3. CDR3 bases: TGTGCCAGCAGCCCCGGGACAGGGGCCTACGAGCAGTACTTC. This encodes CASSPGTGAYEQYF.

The chain is built from TRBV7-9 and TRBJ2-5; D gene unclear. Deletions cut 5 bases from V and 2 bases from J, with 12 bases between. Germline V gene data show CDR1 as SEHNR and CDR2 as FQNEAQ (reference sequence). The CDR3 consists of 14 residues. The CDR3 region has the DNA TGTGCCAGCAGCCCCTCGGGTGTTCAAGAGACCCAGTACTTC. Encoded protein: CASSPSGVQETQYF.

The chain has TRBV20-1 and TRBJ1-2; 7 positions agree with TRBD1. CDR3 size: 11 residues. V was clipped by 6 bases and J by 8 bases; unmatched bases: 6. Germline values: CDR1 DFQATT, CDR2 SNEGSKA (reference sequence). The CDR3 nucleotides read TGCAGTGCCGACAGGGACTCGGGCTACACCTTC. Protein: CSADRDSGYTF.